These 21 T cell receptor beta chains originate from one sample sequenced in a study of CXCR3-negative and CXCR3-positive naive CD8 T cells. 5' RACE with UMI labels generated the TRB cDNA libraries. TCRdb reprocessed the 5' RACE reads and keeps a single row for each CDR3 protein, giving no DNA. The sample table includes more than 7,500 distinct CDR3 sequences. The material sequenced was naive CXCR3- CD8+ T cells from blood. As to subset: CD45RO-CCR7+CD27+CD95- naive CD8+ T cells lacking CXCR3 (TNR3-). The receptors here all came from a human donor in good health. Some clones in this sample may be carry-over from other donors' samples.

This clonotype is labeled medium-sized based on frequency. This rearrangement joins TRBV20-1 to TRBJ2-2; the TCRdb call, TRBD2, lacks DNA for checking. Germline V gene data show CDR1 as DFQATT and CDR2 as SNEGSKA (reference sequence). The CDR3 runs to 16 residues. The CDR3 sequence: CSAREGTSVATGELFF.

Its frequency marks this clonotype as medium-sized. This chain connects TRBV20-1 to TRBJ2-1; the TRBD2 assignment by TCRdb is unverifiable without DNA. CDR1 and CDR2 from the germline V gene are DFQATT and SNEGSKA (reference sequence). The CDR3 totals 13 residues. This chain's CDR3 is CSATAGGYNEQFF.

This clonotype is called medium-sized based on its frequency. V gene TRBV12-5 combines with J gene TRBJ2-1. CDR3 length: 13 amino acids. Germline CDR1 and CDR2: LGHNT and FRNRAP. The CDR3 is CASGATTYNEQFF.

This clonotype counts as medium-sized by frequency. The V gene is TRBV4-2, the J gene TRBJ1-1. The CDR3 is 13 residues long. From germline, CDR1 is LGHNA and CDR2 YNFKEQ. The CDR3 reads CASSQGVVTEAFF.

The CDR3 sequence: CASRASGDTQETQYF. The rearrangement uses TRBV19 and TRBJ2-5; TCRdb proposes TRBD2, but this gene call is untestable without DNA. Per the germline V gene, CDR1 is LNHDA and CDR2 is SQIVND (reference sequence). The CDR3 spans 15 residues.

J is TRBJ2-1 and V is TRBV5-1. The CDR3 totals 12 residues. CDR1 is SGHRS, CDR2 YFSETQ, per germline. Here the CDR3 reads CASSLDSNEQFF.

By frequency, this clonotype is medium-sized. The chain is built from TRBV7-6 and TRBJ2-3; checking the TCRdb D call of TRBD2 is not possible without DNA. The CDR3 contains 15 residues. Germline V gene data show CDR1 as SGHVS and CDR2 as FNYEAQ. The CDR3 sequence is CASSLTREGLDTQYF. Based on the CDR3 plus reference TRBV7-6 and TRBJ2-3, the full variable domain is GAGVSQSPRYKVTKRGQDVALRCDPISGHVSLYWYRQALGQGPEFLTYFNYEAQQDKSGLPNDRFSAERPEGSISTLTIQRTEQRDSAMYRCASSLTREGLDTQYFGPGTRLTVL.

The gene calls are TRBV29-1 and TRBJ2-5; there is no DNA to check the TCRdb D call of TRBD2. The length of the CDR3 is 15 residues. Germline V lookup: CDR1 SQVTM, CDR2 ANQGSEA. The CDR3: CSVEALAGGGGTQYF.

The chain employs TRBV19 and TRBJ1-1; the TCRdb D gene call, TRBD1, has no DNA to confirm it. The CDR3 runs 11 residues. CDR1 and CDR2 (germline): LNHDA, SQIVND (reference sequence). CDR3 region: CASRADSGSFF.

This sequence joins TRBV25-1 and TRBJ2-1. The germline CDR1 and CDR2 sequences are MGHDK and SYGVNS. This CDR3 is 13 amino acids long. This CDR3 reads CASSVGIYNEQFF.

This clonotype ranks as medium-sized in terms of frequency. J is TRBJ2-7 and V is TRBV7-6; the D gene TCRdb calls, TRBD1, cannot be checked with no DNA. The CDR3 loop spans 13 amino acids. Germline values: CDR1 SGHVS, CDR2 FNYEAQ. The chain's CDR3 is CASSLAPGYEQYF.

This clonotype registers medium-sized by frequency. The chain employs TRBV20-1 and TRBJ2-5; TCRdb's assignment of TRBD2 cannot be checked, as there is no DNA. This CDR3 region has 14 residues. CDR1 DFQATT and CDR2 SNEGSKA come from the germline V gene (reference sequence). The CDR3 sequence: CSARVRAGKETQYF.

The chain combines TRBV12-3 or TRBV12-4 with TRBJ2-3; TCRdb returns TRBD2, unconfirmable since there is no DNA. CDR3 length: 20 amino acids. The CDR3 loop reads CASSLSKTRAGGKGTDTQYF.

V gene TRBV4-1 combines with J gene TRBJ2-1. The germline V gene has CDR1 MGHRA and CDR2 YSYEKL. This CDR3 spans 13 amino acids. CDR3 region: CASSHVGNNEQFF.

In terms of frequency, this clonotype is medium-sized. The rearrangement uses TRBV12-3 or TRBV12-4 and TRBJ2-7; TCRdb indicates TRBD1, and absent DNA this call remains unverified. CDR3 length equals 14 residues. CDR3 in amino acids: CASSSPVTGYEQYF.

The chain carries TRBV4-2 and TRBJ1-1. CDR1 is LGHNA, CDR2 YNFKEQ, per germline. CDR3 length: 13 residues. CDR3 protein: CASSASSYTEAFF.

V is TRBV13 and J is TRBJ2-5; without DNA, the TCRdb call of TRBD2 cannot be checked. CDR1 and CDR2 from the germline V gene are PRHDT and FYEKMQ (reference sequence). The CDR3 has 14 amino acids. CDR3 sequence: CASSLGRGGETQYF.

The chain combines TRBV6-1 with TRBJ2-1; TCRdb reports TRBD1, a call that lacks DNA to check it against. This CDR3 spans 11 amino acids. Germline values: CDR1 MNHNS, CDR2 SASEGT. CDR3 protein: CASRWGYEQFF.

This clonotype is identified as medium-sized from frequency. The chain is built from TRBV28 and TRBJ1-5; TCRdb reports TRBD1, a call that lacks DNA to check it against. The CDR3 totals 19 residues. Germline-derived CDR1 and CDR2 are MDHEN and SYDVKM. The CDR3 loop reads CASSFPPGQGRESNQPQHF.

This chain joins TRBV7-6 and TRBJ1-3. The germline gives CDR1 SGHVS, CDR2 FNYEAQ. The CDR3 has 12 amino acids. The CDR3 is CASSDLPNTIYF.

This clonotype is classed as medium-sized by frequency. J is TRBJ2-1 and V is TRBV20-1; TCRdb designates TRBD1, a call that cannot be tested without DNA. CDR1 and CDR2 from the germline V gene are DFQATT and SNEGSKA (reference sequence). The CDR3 covers 15 residues. The CDR3 protein is CSARGRGADYNEQFF.